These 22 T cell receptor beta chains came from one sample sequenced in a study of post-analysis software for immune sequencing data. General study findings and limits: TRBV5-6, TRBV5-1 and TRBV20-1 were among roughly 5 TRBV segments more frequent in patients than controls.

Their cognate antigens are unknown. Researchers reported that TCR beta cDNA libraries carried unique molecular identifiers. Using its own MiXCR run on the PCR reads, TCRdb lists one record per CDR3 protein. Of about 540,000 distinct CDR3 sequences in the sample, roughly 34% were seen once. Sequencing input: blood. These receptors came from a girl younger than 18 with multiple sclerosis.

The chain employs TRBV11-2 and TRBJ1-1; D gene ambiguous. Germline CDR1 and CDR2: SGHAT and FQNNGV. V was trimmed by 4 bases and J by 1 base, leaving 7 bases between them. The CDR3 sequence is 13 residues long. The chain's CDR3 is CASSYEENTEAFF. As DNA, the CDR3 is TGTGCCAGCAGCTATGAAGAGAACACTGAAGCTTTCTTT.

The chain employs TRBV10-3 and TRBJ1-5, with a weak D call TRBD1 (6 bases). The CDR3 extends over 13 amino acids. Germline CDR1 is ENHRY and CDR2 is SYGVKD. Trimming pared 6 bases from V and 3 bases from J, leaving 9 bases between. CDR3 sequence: CAISGQINQPQHF. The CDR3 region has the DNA TGTGCCATCAGCGGACAGATCAATCAGCCCCAGCATTTT.

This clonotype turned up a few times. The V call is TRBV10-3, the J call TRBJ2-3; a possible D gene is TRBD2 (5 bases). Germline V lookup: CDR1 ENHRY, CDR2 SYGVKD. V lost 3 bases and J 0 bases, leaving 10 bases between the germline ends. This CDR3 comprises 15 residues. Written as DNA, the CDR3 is TGTGCCATCAGTGATCTAGCCTTTAGCACAGATACGCAGTATTTT. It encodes CAISDLAFSTDTQYF.

CDR3 sequence: CATSDFGQSYGIESQYF. Here the CDR3 DNA reads TGTGCCACCAGTGATTTTGGCCAAAGCTATGGAATCGAGTCCCAGTACTTC. V and J are TRBV24-1 and TRBJ2-5; D not resolved. Germline V gene lookup returns CDR1 KGHDR and CDR2 SFDVKD. Trimming cost V 1 base and J 9 bases, with 23 bases left between them. The CDR3 runs to 17 residues.

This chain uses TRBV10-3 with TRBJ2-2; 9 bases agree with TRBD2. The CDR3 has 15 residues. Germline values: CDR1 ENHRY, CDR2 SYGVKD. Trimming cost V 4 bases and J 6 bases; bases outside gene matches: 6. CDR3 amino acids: CAISGLAGIAGELFF. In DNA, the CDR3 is TGTGCCATCAGTGGGCTAGCGGGGATCGCCGGGGAGCTGTTTTTT.

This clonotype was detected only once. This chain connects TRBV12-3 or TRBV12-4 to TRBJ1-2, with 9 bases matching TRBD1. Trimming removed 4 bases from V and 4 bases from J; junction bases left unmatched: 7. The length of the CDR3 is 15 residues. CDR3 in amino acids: CASSSTGGLGYGYTF. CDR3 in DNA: TGTGCCAGCAGTTCTACAGGGGGCCTCGGCTATGGCTACACCTTC.

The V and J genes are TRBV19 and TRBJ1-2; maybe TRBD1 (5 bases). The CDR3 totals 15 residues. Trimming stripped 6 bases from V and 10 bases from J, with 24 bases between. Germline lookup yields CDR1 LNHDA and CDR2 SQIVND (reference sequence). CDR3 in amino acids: CASSSLGTANFVYTF. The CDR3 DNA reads TGTGCCAGTAGCTCCCTCGGGACGGCTAATTTCGTCTACACCTTC. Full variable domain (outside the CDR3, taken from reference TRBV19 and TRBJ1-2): DGGITQSPKYLFRKEGQNVTLSCEQNLNHDAMYWYRQDPGQGLRLIYYSQIVNDFQKGDIAEGYSVSREKKESFPLTVTSAQKNPTAFYLCASSSLGTANFVYTFGSGTRLTVV.

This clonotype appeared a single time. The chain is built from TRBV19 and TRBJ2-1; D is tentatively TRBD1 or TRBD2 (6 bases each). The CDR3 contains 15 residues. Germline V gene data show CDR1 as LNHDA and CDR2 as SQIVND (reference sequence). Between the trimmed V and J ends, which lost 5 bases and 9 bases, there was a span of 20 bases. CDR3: CASSFGARRGSEQFF. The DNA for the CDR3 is TGTGCCAGTAGTTTCGGGGCCCGGAGGGGGAGTGAGCAGTTCTTC.

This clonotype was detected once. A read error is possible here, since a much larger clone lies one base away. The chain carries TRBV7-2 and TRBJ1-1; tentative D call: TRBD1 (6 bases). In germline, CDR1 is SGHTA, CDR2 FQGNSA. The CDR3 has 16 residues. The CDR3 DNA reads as TGTGCCGGCAGCTTAGGATACTGGGGGCTCAACACTGAAGCTTTCTTT. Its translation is CAGSLGYWGLNTEAFF.

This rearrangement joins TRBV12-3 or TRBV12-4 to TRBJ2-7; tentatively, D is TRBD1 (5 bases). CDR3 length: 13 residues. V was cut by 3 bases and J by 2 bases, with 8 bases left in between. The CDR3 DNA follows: TGTGCCAGCAGTTTCACAGGACCCTACGAGCAGTACTTC. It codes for CASSFTGPYEQYF.

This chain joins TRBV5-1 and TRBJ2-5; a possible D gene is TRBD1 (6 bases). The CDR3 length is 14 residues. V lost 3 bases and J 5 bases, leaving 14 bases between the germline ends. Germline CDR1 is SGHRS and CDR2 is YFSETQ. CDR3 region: CASSSRGKRETQYF. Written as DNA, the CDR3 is TGCGCCAGCAGCTCGAGGGGGAAGAGGGAGACCCAGTACTTC.

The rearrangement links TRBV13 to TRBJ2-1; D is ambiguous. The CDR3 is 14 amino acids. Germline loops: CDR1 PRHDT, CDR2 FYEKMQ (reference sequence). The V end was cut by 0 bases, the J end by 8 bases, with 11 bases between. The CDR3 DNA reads TGTGCCAGCAGCTTAGGCGCGAAGAATGATGAGCAGTTCTTC. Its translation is CASSLGAKNDEQFF.

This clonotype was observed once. As DNA, the CDR3 is TGTGCCAGCAGCTTAGAGGGGGACAGGGGTACCGGCTGGACCCCTTACAATGAGCAGTTCTTC. Encoded protein: CASSLEGDRGTGWTPYNEQFF. The V call is TRBV11-2, the J call TRBJ2-1; 10 bases line up with TRBD1. Germline V gene data show CDR1 as SGHAT and CDR2 as FQNNGV. The CDR3 runs to 21 residues. With 0 bases clipped from V and 4 bases from J, the junction kept 18 bases outside the gene matches.

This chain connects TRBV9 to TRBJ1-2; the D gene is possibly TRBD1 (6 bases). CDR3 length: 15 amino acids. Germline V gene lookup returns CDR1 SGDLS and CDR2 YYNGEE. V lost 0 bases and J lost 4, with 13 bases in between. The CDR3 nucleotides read TGTGCCAGCAGCGTAGGGGAGGGACAAGTCTATGGCTACACCTTC. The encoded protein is CASSVGEGQVYGYTF.

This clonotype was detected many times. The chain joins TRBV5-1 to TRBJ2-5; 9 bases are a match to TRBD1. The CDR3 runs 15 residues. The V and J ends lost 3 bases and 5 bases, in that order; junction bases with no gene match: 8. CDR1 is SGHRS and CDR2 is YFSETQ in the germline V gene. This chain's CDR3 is CASSSMGQGGETQYF. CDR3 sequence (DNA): TGCGCCAGCAGCTCCATGGGACAGGGAGGTGAGACCCAGTACTTC. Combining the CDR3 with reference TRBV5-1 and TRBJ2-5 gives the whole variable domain KAGVTQTPRYLIKTRGQQVTLSCSPISGHRSVSWYQQTPGQGLQFLFEYFSETQRNKGNFPGRFSGRQFSNSRSEMNVSTLELGDSALYLCASSSMGQGGETQYFGPGTRLLVL.

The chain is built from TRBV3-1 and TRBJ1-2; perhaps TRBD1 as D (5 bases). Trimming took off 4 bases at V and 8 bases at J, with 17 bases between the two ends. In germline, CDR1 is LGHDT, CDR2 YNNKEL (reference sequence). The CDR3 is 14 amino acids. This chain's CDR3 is CASSPLRAGTGYTF. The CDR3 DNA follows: TGTGCCAGCAGCCCCCTCAGAGCAGGGACGGGCTACACCTTC.

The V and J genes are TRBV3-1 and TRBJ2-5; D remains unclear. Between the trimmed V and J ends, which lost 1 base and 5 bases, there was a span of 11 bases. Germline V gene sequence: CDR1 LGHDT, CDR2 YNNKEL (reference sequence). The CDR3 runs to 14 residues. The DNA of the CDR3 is TGTGCCAGCAGCCAAGTTCGTCCCCTGGAGACCCAGTACTTC. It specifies CASSQVRPLETQYF.

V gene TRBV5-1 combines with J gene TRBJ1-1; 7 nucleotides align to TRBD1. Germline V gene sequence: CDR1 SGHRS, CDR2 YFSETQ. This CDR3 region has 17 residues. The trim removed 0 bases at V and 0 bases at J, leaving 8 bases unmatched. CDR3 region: CASSLASGTDMNTEAFF. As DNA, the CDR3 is TGCGCCAGCAGCTTGGCCTCCGGGACAGATATGAACACTGAAGCTTTCTTT.

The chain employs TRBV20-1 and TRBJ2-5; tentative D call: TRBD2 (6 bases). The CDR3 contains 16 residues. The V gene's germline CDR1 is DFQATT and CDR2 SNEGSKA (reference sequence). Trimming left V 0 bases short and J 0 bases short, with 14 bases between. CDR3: CSARDRAEGYQETQYF. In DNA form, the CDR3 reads TGCAGTGCTAGAGACCGCGCGGAGGGATACCAAGAGACCCAGTACTTC.

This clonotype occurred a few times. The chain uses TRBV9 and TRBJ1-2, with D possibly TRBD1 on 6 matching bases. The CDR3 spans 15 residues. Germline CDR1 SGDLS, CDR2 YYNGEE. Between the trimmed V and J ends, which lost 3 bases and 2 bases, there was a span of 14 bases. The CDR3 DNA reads TGTGCCAGCAGCGGCTACAGGGACACCAACTATGGCTACACCTTC. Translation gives CASSGYRDTNYGYTF.

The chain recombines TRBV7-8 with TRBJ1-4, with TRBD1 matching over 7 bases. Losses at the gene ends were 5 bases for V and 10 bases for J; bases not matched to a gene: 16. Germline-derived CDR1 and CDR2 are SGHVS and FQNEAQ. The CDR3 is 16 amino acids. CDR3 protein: CASSARDSTQSGKLFF. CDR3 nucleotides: TGTGCCAGCAGCGCCAGGGACAGTACCCAAAGCGGAAAACTGTTTTTT.

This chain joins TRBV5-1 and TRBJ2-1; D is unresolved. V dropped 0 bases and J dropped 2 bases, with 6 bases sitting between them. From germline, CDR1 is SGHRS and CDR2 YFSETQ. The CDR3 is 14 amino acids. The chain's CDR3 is CASSLDLAYNEQFF. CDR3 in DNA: TGCGCCAGCAGCTTGGACCTAGCCTACAATGAGCAGTTCTTC. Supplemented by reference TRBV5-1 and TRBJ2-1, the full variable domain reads KAGVTQTPRYLIKTRGQQVTLSCSPISGHRSVSWYQQTPGQGLQFLFEYFSETQRNKGNFPGRFSGRQFSNSRSEMNVSTLELGDSALYLCASSLDLAYNEQFFGPGTRLTVL.